These 28 T cell receptor beta chains share one sample of origin, sequenced in a study of identical twins listed by TCRdb under 2016. The protocol used for the library was 5' RACE. Sequencing was carried out with an Illumina HiSeq 2000. TCRdb reprocessing: public reads trimmed at Q25 with fastp, clones called with MiXCR, in-frame beta chains kept. Records with the same CDR3 protein are collapsed into one entry carrying the most frequent genes and DNA. This sample gives 350,000 to 600,000 distinct CDR3 sequences in total; approximately 15% of them show up just once. The top ten hold about 0.52% of the sample. These data were also filed under a second study, of yellow fever vaccine responses in identical twins.

Sequencing used CD4+ T cells sorted from blood. Receptor source: a woman younger than 30 in good health.

This clonotype was seen a few times. The rearrangement uses TRBV11-2 and TRBJ2-1; D perhaps matches TRBD1 (6 bases). Germline loops: CDR1 SGHAT, CDR2 FQNNGV. CDR3 length: 17 residues. V lost 1 base to trimming and J lost 0 bases, with 13 bases between them. The CDR3 region is CASSLVWGLGSYNEQFF. The CDR3 DNA reads TGTGCCAGCAGCTTAGTGTGGGGGCTCGGCTCCTACAATGAGCAGTTCTTC.

This clonotype came up many times. Here the CDR3 DNA reads TGTGCCAGCAGCCCGGCGTCGGCCAGCGGGAAGGACAAAAACATTCAGTACTTC. Protein product: CASSPASASGKDKNIQYF. This sequence joins TRBV7-3 and TRBJ2-4, with 7 bases matching TRBD2. This CDR3 has 18 amino acids. V shed 5 bases, J shed 3 bases, and the junction held 16 bases outside the gene matches. The germline V gene encodes CDR1 SGHTA and CDR2 FQGTGA.

This clonotype was counted a few times. The rearrangement links TRBV5-1 to TRBJ1-1, with D possibly matching TRBD1 (6 bases). The CDR3 has 14 residues. Germline CDR1 SGHRS, CDR2 YFSETQ. V was clipped by 4 bases and J by 1 base, with 11 bases between them. In DNA form, the CDR3 reads TGCGCCAGCAGCGAGGACAGTCGGAACACTGAAGCTTTCTTT. Translation gives CASSEDSRNTEAFF.

This clonotype was counted between two and nine times. V usage is TRBV4-2 and J usage is TRBJ2-2; D might be TRBD1 (5 bases). The CDR3 extends over 15 amino acids. V dropped 2 bases and J dropped 4 bases, with 11 bases sitting between them. Looked up from germline, CDR1 is LGHNA and CDR2 is YNFKEQ. In nucleotides, the CDR3 is TGTGCCAGCAGCCAACGCAAGGGGATCACCGGGGAGCTGTTTTTT. This translates into CASSQRKGITGELFF.

The rearrangement joins TRBV2 to TRBJ2-3; 13 bases agree with TRBD2. The junction had 7 bases not matched to a gene; V was cut back by 8 bases and J by 2 bases. The CDR3 spans 16 residues. The germline V gene encodes CDR1 SNHLY and CDR2 FYNNEI. CDR3 sequence (DNA): TGTGCCAGCGGCGGGGGACTAGCGGGGATCACAGATACGCAGTATTTT. Encoded protein: CASGGGLAGITDTQYF.

V is TRBV28 and J is TRBJ2-1, with D possibly TRBD1 on 8 matching bases. This CDR3 is 15 amino acids long. Germline CDR1 MDHEN, CDR2 SYDVKM. The germline V and J ends were trimmed by 7 bases and 6 bases, with 19 bases remaining between them. For the CDR3, the DNA is TGTGCCAGCACCACAGGGGGGGGTAGGGGCAATGAGCAGTTCTTC. It codes for CASTTGGGRGNEQFF.

CDR3 in amino acids: CASSRLAEQFF. CDR3 sequence (DNA): TGTGCCAGCAGCCGATTAGCGGAGCAGTTCTTC. The chain is built from TRBV3-1 and TRBJ2-1; maybe TRBD2 (5 bases). Trimming removed 4 bases at V and 10 bases at J, with 8 bases between. The CDR3 loop spans 11 amino acids. Germline V gene data show CDR1 as LGHDT and CDR2 as YNNKEL (reference sequence).

The rearrangement links TRBV5-5 to TRBJ2-3; weak D call: TRBD2 (6 bases). The CDR3 is 16 amino acids. V was cut by 0 bases and J by 2 bases, with 13 bases left in between. Germline V lookup: CDR1 SGHKS, CDR2 YYEKEE (reference sequence). The CDR3 protein is CASSLVGTSHTDTQYF. CDR3 in DNA: TGTGCCAGCAGCTTGGTTGGGACTTCTCACACAGATACGCAGTATTTT.

V gene TRBV5-4 combines with J gene TRBJ2-2; D not resolved. The CDR3 has 14 residues. Germline CDR1 is SGHNT and CDR2 is YYREEE (reference sequence). V lost 4 bases and J 2 bases, leaving 9 bases between the germline ends. The CDR3 nucleotides are TGTGCCAGCAGCCCAGACACTAACACCGGGGAGCTGTTTTTT. As protein: CASSPDTNTGELFF.

This clonotype was observed many times. The chain recombines TRBV20-1 with TRBJ2-7, with D unresolved. This CDR3 has 15 amino acids. V lost 4 bases and J 6 bases, leaving 22 bases between the germline ends. Germline CDR1 DFQATT, CDR2 SNEGSKA (reference sequence). DNA for the CDR3: TGCAGTGCTATTACTCGAGATCTTTTCCCCAGCGAGCAGTACTTC. Encoded protein: CSAITRDLFPSEQYF.

This clonotype occurred a few times. The chain is built from TRBV7-9 and TRBJ2-7, with D maybe TRBD2 (5 bases). There are 16 residues in the CDR3. The V end lost 5 bases, the J end lost 0 bases, and 17 bases lay between the germline ends. The germline V gene encodes CDR1 SEHNR and CDR2 FQNEAQ (reference sequence). The CDR3 sequence: CASSPAESGSSYEQYF. For the CDR3, the DNA is TGTGCCAGCAGCCCAGCTGAGTCGGGGAGCTCCTACGAGCAGTACTTC.

The chain has TRBV7-8 and TRBJ2-3, with D possibly matching TRBD2 (6 bases). The germline V gene has CDR1 SGHVS and CDR2 FQNEAQ. The length of the CDR3 is 13 residues. Trimming took 1 base from V and 6 from J, leaving 8 bases between them. CDR3 nucleotide sequence: TGTGCCAGCAGCTTAGTGCTAGCGGATACGCAGTATTTT. Translating it yields CASSLVLADTQYF.

This clonotype was counted a few times. The rearrangement links TRBV6-5 to TRBJ2-2, with 9 bases fitting TRBD1. Trimming took 3 bases from V and 3 from J; bases not matched to a gene: 8. In germline, CDR1 is MNHEY, CDR2 SVGAGI. The CDR3 sequence is 17 residues long. CDR3 protein: CASSYEPGTGYTGELFF. Written as DNA, the CDR3 is TGTGCCAGCAGTTATGAGCCCGGGACAGGGTACACCGGGGAGCTGTTTTTT.

Ten or more counts support this clonotype. The chain is built from TRBV7-9 and TRBJ2-4; TRBD2 aligns across 7 bases. The CDR3 runs to 16 residues. J gave up 2 bases and V 6 bases, and 10 bases lay outside the gene matches. Looked up from germline, CDR1 is SEHNR and CDR2 is FQNEAQ (reference sequence). The CDR3 DNA follows: TGTGCCAGCAGTCCAGTCAGGGAGGGGTCCAAAAACATTCAGTACTTC. Translated, it gives CASSPVREGSKNIQYF.

The V and J genes are TRBV19 and TRBJ2-1; 10 nucleotides match TRBD1. Unmatched junction bases numbered 12, after V lost 4 bases and J lost 6 bases. Germline V gene lookup returns CDR1 LNHDA and CDR2 SQIVND (reference sequence). There are 17 residues in the CDR3. CDR3 nucleotide sequence: TGTGCCAGTAGTAACGGGCGAAACTGGACAGGGGGCAATGAGCAGTTCTTC. Amino acid sequence: CASSNGRNWTGGNEQFF.

The chain uses TRBV30 and TRBJ2-5; the D gene is possibly TRBD2 (6 bases). Trimming stripped 1 base from V and 5 bases from J, with 17 bases between. The CDR3 spans 15 residues. Germline V gene lookup returns CDR1 GTSNPN and CDR2 SVGIG (reference sequence). In DNA form, the CDR3 reads TGTGCCTGGAGTGAACAAACAGCTGGGAGGGAGACCCAGTACTTC. The encoded protein is CAWSEQTAGRETQYF.

As regards this clonotype: One end of the junction fails to match germline, which may point to a read error. The chain carries TRBV5-6 and TRBJ2-7; D may be TRBD1 (6 bases). The CDR3 runs to 14 residues. Germline CDR1 reads SGHDT; CDR2 reads YYEEEE. For the CDR3, the DNA is TGTGCCAGCAGCCAATCCAGGACAGTACCCCGTCAGCACTTC. It specifies CASSQSRTVPRQHF.

The gene calls are TRBV28 and TRBJ1-2, with no clear D. The V end lost 5 bases, the J end lost 0 bases, and 4 bases lay between the germline ends. This CDR3 has 12 amino acids. Germline CDR1 MDHEN, CDR2 SYDVKM. The DNA for the CDR3 is TGTGCCAGCAGTGGCCCTAACTATGGCTACACCTTC. Translating gives CASSGPNYGYTF.

This chain connects TRBV10-3 to TRBJ1-1; D is possibly TRBD1 (5 bases). There are 16 residues in the CDR3. The V gene's germline CDR1 is ENHRY and CDR2 SYGVKD. The V and J ends lost 6 bases and 1 base respectively, with 18 bases between them. CDR3 bases: TGTGCCATCAGCTTCCAATCAGGGAACCCGAACACTGAAGCTTTCTTT. This gives the protein CAISFQSGNPNTEAFF.

This clonotype was detected only a few times. The genes are TRBV7-9 and TRBJ2-1; unclear D gene. V was shortened by 7 bases and J by 4 bases, with 8 bases between the two germline ends. From germline, CDR1 is SEHNR and CDR2 FQNEAQ (reference sequence). The CDR3 totals 12 residues. CDR3 residues: CASTAVYNEQFF. DNA of the CDR3: TGTGCCAGCACGGCGGTATACAATGAGCAGTTCTTC.

The V call is TRBV5-6, the J call TRBJ2-7, with D perhaps TRBD1 (8 bases). Germline V lookup: CDR1 SGHDT, CDR2 YYEEEE. The CDR3 is 15 amino acids. The V and J ends lost 4 bases and 4 bases respectively, with 18 bases between them. Here the CDR3 reads CASSKGGTGIYEQYF. The DNA of the CDR3 is TGTGCCAGCAGCAAGGGGGGGACAGGAATTTACGAGCAGTACTTC.

This clonotype was seen a few times. V is TRBV7-9 and J is TRBJ2-7; D ambiguous. Germline assignment: CDR1 SEHNR and CDR2 FQNEAQ (reference sequence). CDR3 length: 14 residues. The V end lost 1 base, the J end lost 9 bases, and 16 bases lay between the germline ends. The CDR3 protein is CASSLDPSSTGQYF. The CDR3 DNA reads TGTGCCAGCAGCTTAGATCCTAGTAGTACTGGGCAGTACTTC.

CDR3 residues: CSARDQVEKLFF. The CDR3 bases are TGCAGTGCTAGAGATCAGGTTGAAAAACTGTTTTTT. The J gene is TRBJ1-4, the V gene TRBV20-1; D remains ambiguous. V lost 0 bases to trimming and J lost 7 bases, with 6 bases between them. In germline, CDR1 is DFQATT, CDR2 SNEGSKA (reference sequence). This CDR3 region has 12 residues.

A few counts support this clonotype. The chain employs TRBV5-1 and TRBJ2-3; 8 bases match TRBD1. The CDR3 is made up of 15 amino acids. Germline V gene sequence: CDR1 SGHRS, CDR2 YFSETQ. V shed 5 bases, J shed 0 bases, and the junction held 5 bases outside the gene matches. The CDR3 is CASSMTGVSTDTQYF. In nucleotides, the CDR3 is TGCGCCAGCAGTATGACAGGGGTCAGCACAGATACGCAGTATTTT.

This clonotype has a count of ten or more. The chain links TRBV20-1 to TRBJ2-5, with D perhaps TRBD2 (6 bases). The germline CDR1 and CDR2 sequences are DFQATT and SNEGSKA (reference sequence). With 0 bases removed from V and 5 bases from J, the gap between germline ends came to 7 bases. The CDR3 runs 12 residues. The CDR3 loop is CSARDGRETQYF. For the CDR3, the DNA is TGCAGTGCTAGAGATGGGAGGGAGACCCAGTACTTC.

This clonotype was detected only a few times. This CDR3 reads CASSKTSNTQYF. The CDR3, as DNA: TGTGCCAGCAGCAAGACAAGCAATACGCAGTATTTT. The chain couples TRBV6-1 to TRBJ2-3; D is unresolved. The length of the CDR3 is 12 residues. V gave up 6 bases and J gave up 7 bases, with 11 bases separating them. From germline, CDR1 is MNHNS and CDR2 SASEGT.

The sample holds many counts of this clonotype. This chain uses TRBV10-3 with TRBJ2-7; 8 nucleotides line up with TRBD1. Per the germline V gene, CDR1 is ENHRY and CDR2 is SYGVKD. The CDR3 runs to 14 residues. V lost 7 bases to trimming and J lost 3 bases; unmatched junction nucleotides: 8. DNA of the CDR3: TGTGCCATCACTCATGGACAGGGAAACTACGAGCAGTACTTC. It encodes CAITHGQGNYEQYF.

This clonotype was detected a few times. The chain uses TRBV15 and TRBJ2-2; unclear D gene. Deletions cut 5 bases from V and 5 bases from J, with 12 bases between. CDR3 length: 14 residues. Germline CDR1 LNHNV, CDR2 YYDKDF (reference sequence). CDR3 bases: TGTGCCACCAGCCGAAAGCCGAGGACCGGGGAGCTGTTTTTT. Residues: CATSRKPRTGELFF.